This T cell receptor beta chain emerged from a study of T cell responses to AZD1222 COVID-19 vaccine. Details on this clone: Its antigen is still unknown.

This CDR3 contains 12 residues. Germline lookup yields CDR1 MNHEY and CDR2 SVGAGI. Deletions cut 5 bases from V and 4 bases from J, with 8 bases between. The data were produced by immunoSEQ multiplex PCR, yet TCRdb's version contains in-frame clones alone and is incomplete. Here the sample spans about 99,000 clones, about 89% being singletons. The study, taken as a whole, reports: CD4 TCRs linked to vaccination spanned spike, dominating at 160-218 and 743-854. Baseline testing showed seropositivity in only six AZD1222 recipients.

This sequence was found in an adult who received the AZD1222 COVID-19 vaccine. This chain uses TRBV6-5 with TRBJ1-2, with D possibly matching TRBD1 (6 bases). The material sequenced was peripheral blood, taken 28 days after the second AZD1222 dose. The CDR3 nucleotides read TGTGCCAGCAGTCTGGACAGCTATGGCTACACCTTC. It yields the protein CASSLDSYGYTF.